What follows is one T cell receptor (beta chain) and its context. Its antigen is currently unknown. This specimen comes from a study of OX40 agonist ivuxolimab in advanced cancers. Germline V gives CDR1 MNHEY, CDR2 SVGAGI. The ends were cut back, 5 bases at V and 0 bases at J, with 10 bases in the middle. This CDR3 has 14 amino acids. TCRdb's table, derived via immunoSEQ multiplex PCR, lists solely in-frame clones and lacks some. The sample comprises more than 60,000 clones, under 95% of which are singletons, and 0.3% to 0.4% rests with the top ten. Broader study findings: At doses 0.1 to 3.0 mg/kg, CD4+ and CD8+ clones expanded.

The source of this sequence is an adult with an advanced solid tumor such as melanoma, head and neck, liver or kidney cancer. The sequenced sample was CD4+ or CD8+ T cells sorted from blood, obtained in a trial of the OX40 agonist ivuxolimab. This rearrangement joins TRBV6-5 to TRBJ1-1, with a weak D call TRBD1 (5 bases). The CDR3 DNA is TGTGCCAGCAGTAGGGGCAACCTGAACACTGAAGCTTTCTTT. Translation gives CASSRGNLNTEAFF.